The 31 T cell receptor beta chains listed next were all sequenced from one sample in a study of blood T cell repertoires in COVID-19 (dated by TCRdb to 2018 to 2020). Library creation used the immunoSEQ multiplex PCR assay. TCRdb mirrors the immuneACCESS table, restricted to in-frame sequences. Some clones are absent from its copies; in checked studies, under half trace to an unresolved V gene, and the reason for the others is unknown. This sample gives roughly 290,000 clones in total; approximately 83% of them show up just once. The top ten constitute about 2.2% of the sample. The sample comprised peripheral blood. These receptors all come from a woman aged 30 to 39 who had recovered from COVID-19.

This clone was observed a handful of times. This chain links TRBV28 with TRBJ1-3; D is unresolved. V lost 8 bases, J lost 1 base, and 15 bases lay in between. This CDR3 spans 15 amino acids. Germline V gene sequence: CDR1 MDHEN, CDR2 SYDVKM. CDR3 residues: CASVARPTSGNTIYF. The CDR3 region has the DNA TGTGCCAGCGTTGCGCGCCCAACTTCTGGAAACACCATATATTTT.

This clone was observed a single time. The V and J genes are TRBV28 and TRBJ2-3; D not resolved. Germline assignment: CDR1 MDHEN and CDR2 SYDVKM. The CDR3 totals 13 residues. V lost 5 bases and J 1 base, leaving 7 bases between the germline ends. The CDR3 is CASSPGRTDTQYF. Written as DNA, the CDR3 is TGTGCCAGCAGTCCCGGTCGCACAGATACGCAGTATTTT.

The J gene is TRBJ2-7, the V gene TRBV7-9, with D perhaps matching TRBD2 (5 bases). Trimming left V 5 bases short and J 7 bases short, with 15 bases between. Germline values: CDR1 SEHNR, CDR2 FQNEAQ (reference sequence). CDR3 length equals 13 residues. This CDR3 reads CASSALGSWEQYF. The CDR3, as DNA: TGTGCCAGCAGCGCCTTAGGGAGCTGGGAGCAGTACTTC. Full variable domain (rest looked up from reference TRBV7-9 and TRBJ2-7): DTGVSQNPRHKITKRGQNVTFRCDPISEHNRLYWYRQTLGQGPEFLTYFQNEAQLEKSRLLSDRFSAERPKGSFSTLEIQRTEQGDSAMYLCASSALGSWEQYFGPGTRLTVT.

This clone was observed a single time. V gene TRBV6-5 combines with J gene TRBJ1-6; 9 positions agree with TRBD1. Germline assignment: CDR1 MNHEY and CDR2 SVGAGI. This CDR3 is 15 amino acids long. V shed 2 bases, J shed 7 bases, and the junction held 3 bases outside the gene matches. The CDR3, as DNA: TGTGCCAGCAGTTACACCGACAGGGGGAATTCACCCCTCCACTTT. It codes for CASSYTDRGNSPLHF.

This sequence joins TRBV18 and TRBJ1-3; 7 bases are a match to TRBD1. Trimming at V came to 0 bases and at J to 4 bases, leaving 3 bases not matched to a gene. Germline CDR1 reads KGHSH; CDR2 reads LQKENI. The CDR3 length is 15 residues. The CDR3 spells CASSPPTGAGNTIYF. The CDR3 coding sequence is TGTGCCAGCTCACCACCTACAGGGGCCGGAAACACCATATATTTT.

This clone was found a few times. The rearrangement uses TRBV13 and TRBJ2-2, with TRBD1 identical over 11 bases. From germline, CDR1 is PRHDT and CDR2 FYEKMQ (reference sequence). The V and J ends lost 5 bases and 5 bases, in that order; junction bases with no gene match: 7. The CDR3 is made up of 16 amino acids. The CDR3 coding sequence is TGTGCCAGCAGCCCAGGACAGGGGGCGGGGACCGGGGAGCTGTTTTTT. It yields the protein CASSPGQGAGTGELFF.

The chain recombines TRBV3-1 (or the pseudogene TRBV3-2) with TRBJ2-3, with TRBD2 as a possible D gene (6 bases). The CDR3 spans 16 residues. Germline values: CDR1 LGHDT, CDR2 YNNKEL (reference sequence). Between the trimmed V and J ends, which lost 4 bases and 2 bases, there was a span of 16 bases. This CDR3 reads CASSPYGVADTDTQYF. CDR3 in DNA: TGTGCCAGCAGCCCCTATGGAGTAGCGGACACAGATACGCAGTATTTT.

The chain's CDR3 is CASSQVRGGHQPQHF. CDR3 DNA sequence: TGTGCCAGCAGCCAAGTCCGGGGAGGACATCAGCCCCAGCATTTT. The J gene is TRBJ1-5, the V gene TRBV4-2, with D unclear. The V end lost 1 base, the J end lost 5 bases, and 12 bases lay between the germline ends. Germline values: CDR1 LGHNA, CDR2 YNFKEQ. This CDR3 has 15 residues.

The J gene is TRBJ2-7, the V gene TRBV9; D is perhaps TRBD2 (5 bases). This CDR3 comprises 14 residues. V was cut by 0 bases and J by 3 bases, with 10 bases left in between. The germline gives CDR1 SGDLS, CDR2 YYNGEE. CDR3 protein: CASSVGGSVYEQYF. CDR3 coding DNA: TGTGCCAGCAGCGTAGGAGGGAGCGTCTACGAGCAGTACTTC.

On this clone itself: At one end the junction does not follow the germline gene, possibly because of a read error. The chain joins TRBV12-5 to TRBJ2-6, with TRBD1 matching over 9 bases. Germline loops: CDR1 LGHNT, CDR2 FRNRAP. CDR3 length equals 17 residues. The chain's CDR3 is CASGLGQGISGANVLTF. In nucleotides, the CDR3 is TGTGCTAGTGGGTTGGGACAGGGCATCTCTGGGGCCAACGTCCTGACTTTC.

The chain employs TRBV27 and TRBJ2-7, with 9 bases that match TRBD2. Trimming removed 3 bases from V and 2 bases from J; junction bases left unmatched: 5. Germline CDR1 MNHEY, CDR2 SMNVEV (reference sequence). The CDR3 consists of 15 residues. The CDR3 bases are TGTGCCAGCAGTTTTGAGGCGGGAGGGCCCTACGAGCAGTACTTC. It is translated as CASSFEAGGPYEQYF.

This clone has just one count. J is TRBJ2-7 and V is TRBV28, with D possibly being TRBD2 (6 bases). Germline loops: CDR1 MDHEN, CDR2 SYDVKM. This CDR3 comprises 16 residues. Trimming removed 4 bases at V and 4 bases at J, with 20 bases between. CDR3 sequence reads: CASSSGWGDSQYEQYF. In DNA, the CDR3 is TGTGCCAGCAGTTCTGGGTGGGGGGACTCACAATACGAGCAGTACTTC.

This clone was observed a few times. The chain is built from TRBV7-2 and TRBJ2-7, with a weak D call TRBD2 (7 bases). Trimming stripped 2 bases from V and 4 bases from J, with 12 bases between. The CDR3 has 14 amino acids. Germline CDR1 SGHTA, CDR2 FQGNSA. DNA for the CDR3: TGTGCCAGCAGCTTAAGGGGGGGCGTTTACGAGCAGTACTTC. This encodes CASSLRGGVYEQYF.

The chain carries TRBV5-1 and TRBJ2-2; TRBD2 aligns across 11 bases. CDR1 SGHRS and CDR2 YFSETQ come from the germline V gene. Unmatched junction bases numbered 10, after V lost 5 bases and J lost 4 bases. This CDR3 comprises 17 residues. In DNA, the CDR3 is TGCGCCAGCAGTTCCTGGACTAGCGGGCCCCGCACCGGGGAGCTGTTTTTT. This codes for CASSSWTSGPRTGELFF.

The CDR3 is CATAQSSYNSPLHF. The DNA for the CDR3 is TGTGCCACAGCACAGAGCTCCTATAATTCACCCCTCCACTTT. The rearrangement links TRBV19 to TRBJ1-6; D remains unclear. CDR1 is LNHDA, CDR2 SQIVND, per germline (reference sequence). Trimming pared 10 bases from V and 0 bases from J, leaving 10 bases between. The CDR3 runs to 14 residues.

The chain has TRBV20-1 and TRBJ2-1; D not certain. The length of the CDR3 is 12 residues. With 3 bases removed from V and 7 bases from J, the gap between germline ends came to 10 bases. Germline loops: CDR1 DFQATT, CDR2 SNEGSKA (reference sequence). In DNA, the CDR3 is TGCAGTGCTAGTCTCGAGAGGAATGAGCAGTTCTTC. Its protein product is CSASLERNEQFF.

V usage is TRBV20-1 and J usage is TRBJ1-2, with D possibly matching TRBD1 (6 bases). The CDR3 is made up of 11 amino acids. From germline, CDR1 is DFQATT and CDR2 SNEGSKA (reference sequence). Trimming pared 7 bases from V and 6 bases from J, leaving 12 bases between. DNA of the CDR3: TGCAGTGTTAGGACAGATAATGGCTACACCTTC. It specifies CSVRTDNGYTF.

The chain joins TRBV7-9 to TRBJ2-7; 9 positions agree with TRBD2. The germline gives CDR1 SEHNR, CDR2 FQNEAQ (reference sequence). CDR3 length equals 15 residues. The V segment lost 4 bases and the J segment 7 bases; nucleotides outside the gene matches: 11. The CDR3 DNA follows: TGTGCCAGCAGCTCCGGGGGCGGGAGGGCCTTTGAGCAGTACTTC. Its translation is CASSSGGGRAFEQYF.

The J gene is TRBJ2-3, the V gene TRBV6-4; D not certain. The V gene's germline CDR1 is MRHNA and CDR2 SNTAGT. V gave up 5 bases and J gave up 7 bases, with 10 bases separating them. The CDR3 length is 12 residues. DNA for the CDR3: TGTGCCAGCAGTCCCGGGTCGAATACGCAGTATTTT. Translation gives CASSPGSNTQYF.

CDR3 nucleotides: TGTGCCAGCAGTGGGAGTTCCTACGAGCAGTACTTC. This translates into CASSGSSYEQYF. The chain is built from TRBV28 and TRBJ2-7, with D tentatively TRBD2 (5 bases). There are 12 residues in the CDR3. The V gene lost 5 bases and the J gene lost 1 base, with 6 bases spanning the gap. The germline gives CDR1 MDHEN, CDR2 SYDVKM. The whole variable domain, remainder taken from reference TRBV28 and TRBJ2-7, is DVKVTQSSRYLVKRTGEKVFLECVQDMDHENMFWYRQDPGLGLRLIYFSYDVKMKEKGDIPEGYSVSREKKERFSLILESASTNQTSMYLCASSGSSYEQYFGPGTRLTVT.

Here the CDR3 DNA reads TGTGCCAGCAACTCTGGGAGCCCAGGATACGGGGAGCTGTTTTTT. Its translation is CASNSGSPGYGELFF. The V and J genes are TRBV5-5 and TRBJ2-2, with a tentative D call TRBD2 (5 bases). Per germline, CDR1 SGHKS and CDR2 YYEKEE (reference sequence). The CDR3 is 15 amino acids. Trimming cost V 6 bases and J 7 bases, with 19 bases left between them.

This rearrangement joins TRBV9 to TRBJ1-6; a weak D match, TRBD1 (6 bases). Germline V gives CDR1 SGDLS, CDR2 YYNGEE. The V end was cut by 4 bases, the J end by 4 bases, with 15 bases between. This CDR3 is built from 16 residues. CDR3 residues: CASSFSGTPYNSPLHF. CDR3 bases: TGTGCCAGCAGCTTCAGCGGGACACCATATAATTCACCCCTCCACTTT. The full variable domain, completed using reference TRBV9 and TRBJ1-6, is DSGVTQTPKHLITATGQRVTLRCSPRSGDLSVYWYQQSLDQGLQFLIQYYNGEERAKGNILERFSAQQFPDLHSELNLSSLELGDSALYFCASSFSGTPYNSPLHFGNGTRLTVT.

This clone appeared once. The genes are TRBV5-6 and TRBJ2-7; D remains unclear. This CDR3 is 11 amino acids long. The V and J ends lost 3 bases and 5 bases respectively, with 6 bases between them. Germline V gene lookup returns CDR1 SGHDT and CDR2 YYEEEE. CDR3 sequence (DNA): TGTGCCAGCAGCTCGATAGACGAGCAGTACTTC. It encodes CASSSIDEQYF.

V gene TRBV30 combines with J gene TRBJ2-1, with D possibly being TRBD2 (5 bases). CDR1 and CDR2 (germline): GTSNPN, SVGIG (reference sequence). CDR3 size: 14 residues. Between the trimmed V and J ends, which lost 0 bases and 9 bases, there was a span of 15 bases. CDR3 protein: CAWSVLTRNAEQFF. The CDR3 bases are TGTGCCTGGAGTGTCCTAACTAGGAACGCTGAGCAGTTCTTC.

The rearrangement joins TRBV4-1 to TRBJ2-1; the D is unclear. CDR3 length: 13 amino acids. Germline V gene data show CDR1 as MGHRA and CDR2 as YSYEKL. The ends were cut back, 3 bases at V and 3 bases at J, with 6 bases in the middle. CDR3 amino acids: CASSHPSYNEQFF. CDR3 nucleotides: TGCGCCAGCAGCCACCCCAGCTACAATGAGCAGTTCTTC.

This clone was recorded only once. This rearrangement joins TRBV2 to TRBJ1-5, with D hard to call. Trimming pared 3 bases from V and 1 base from J, leaving 10 bases between. Germline loops: CDR1 SNHLY, CDR2 FYNNEI. This CDR3 is built from 15 residues. The CDR3 sequence is CASSETRGSNQPQHF. The CDR3 nucleotides are TGTGCCAGCAGTGAGACTCGGGGAAGCAATCAGCCCCAGCATTTT.

The chain links TRBV2 to TRBJ2-3; 8 bases agree with TRBD2. With 8 bases clipped from V and 2 bases from J, the junction kept 6 bases outside the gene matches. This CDR3 is built from 14 residues. Germline CDR1 is SNHLY and CDR2 is FYNNEI. The DNA for the CDR3 is TGTGCCAGCCGGGAGGGGCGGGCCACAGATACGCAGTATTTT. This gives the protein CASREGRATDTQYF.

This clone appeared once. The chain recombines TRBV14 with TRBJ2-1, with a possible D match to TRBD1 (6 bases). The CDR3 extends over 17 amino acids. Germline CDR1 SGHDN, CDR2 FVKESK. V lost 6 bases and J 1 base, leaving 19 bases between the germline ends. For the CDR3, the DNA is TGTGCCAGCAGTAAACGTCAGGGGTCCTCTTCCTACAATGAGCAGTTCTTC. As protein: CASSKRQGSSSYNEQFF.

The chain combines TRBV4-2 with TRBJ2-2, with TRBD1 matching 8 bases. CDR1 is LGHNA and CDR2 is YNFKEQ in the germline V gene. The CDR3 contains 16 residues. Trimming removed 4 bases from V and 3 bases from J; junction bases left unmatched: 7. CDR3 DNA sequence: TGTGCCAGCAGCCCACCGGGACAGGAATACACCGGGGAGCTGTTTTTT. Translated, it gives CASSPPGQEYTGELFF.

The gene calls are TRBV6-6 and TRBJ2-3; 7 bases map to TRBD2. CDR3 size: 12 residues. V gave up 6 bases and J gave up 6 bases; unmatched junction bases: 3. Germline V lookup: CDR1 MNHNY, CDR2 SVGAGI (reference sequence). The CDR3: CASRPAGDTQYF. In nucleotides, the CDR3 is TGTGCCAGCAGACCAGCGGGGGATACGCAGTATTTT.

The CDR3 loop reads CASSETSGRHYEQYF. The CDR3, as DNA: TGCGCCAGCAGCGAAACTAGCGGGAGACACTACGAGCAGTACTTC. The rearrangement joins TRBV5-1 to TRBJ2-7; 11 nucleotides agree with TRBD2. There are 15 residues in the CDR3. Trimming removed 4 bases from V and 3 bases from J; junction bases left unmatched: 6. Per germline, CDR1 SGHRS and CDR2 YFSETQ.